The table lists the clone carrying this TCR beta chain with a count of one. This CDR3 region has 12 residues. Germline V CDR1 and CDR2: MNHEY, SVGAGI. The junction had 2 bases not matched to a gene; V was cut back by 4 bases and J by 5 bases. The data were produced by immunoSEQ multiplex PCR, yet TCRdb's version contains in-frame clones alone and is incomplete. The sample gives approximately 160,000 clones, approximately 88% of which show up once; around 2.1% is in the top ten. The entry originates in a study of T cell responses to AZD1222 COVID-19 vaccine. The rearrangement links TRBV6-5 to TRBJ2-7; 7 nucleotides align to TRBD1. This specimen was peripheral blood, taken on day 0 of AZD1222 vaccination. The clonotype was recovered from an adult in good health. CDR3 region: CASSSGQDEQYF. CDR3 bases: TGTGCCAGCAGTTCCGGACAGGACGAGCAGTACTTC.